Presented here are 6 T cell receptor beta chains from one specimen sequenced in a study of CD8 T cells in ankylosing spondylitis. TCRdb passed the 5' RACE reads through MiXCR, listing each CDR3 protein once. This repertoire shows around 250,000 distinct CDR3 sequences, around 11% found once; its top ten account for approximately 6.6%. The source material was blood, either unsorted or a sorted T cell fraction (not recorded which). All receptors derive from a male donor with ankylosing spondylitis or in good health (not recorded which).

This clonotype was detected a few times. This chain connects TRBV7-2 to TRBJ2-5, with TRBD2 identical over 9 bases. The CDR3 loop spans 15 amino acids. Looked up from germline, CDR1 is SGHTA and CDR2 is FQGNSA. V shed 4 bases, J shed 5 bases, and the junction held 8 bases outside the gene matches. Here the CDR3 DNA reads TGTGCCAGCAGCTACCTTCTAGCGGGAAGGGAGACCCAGTACTTC. This sequence encodes CASSYLLAGRETQYF.

The CDR3 sequence is CASRPRNPGNYGYTF. The CDR3 nucleotides are TGTGCCAGCAGACCTAGGAATCCGGGGAACTATGGCTACACCTTC. The rearrangement links TRBV28 to TRBJ1-2; no clear D. This CDR3 is built from 15 residues. The germline V and J ends were trimmed by 6 bases and 2 bases, with 16 bases remaining between them. Germline values: CDR1 MDHEN, CDR2 SYDVKM.

The sample holds many counts of this clonotype. The DNA for the CDR3 is TGTGCCAGCAGCTGGGGGGCAGGAAATGAGCAGTTCTTC. Encoded protein: CASSWGAGNEQFF. The J gene is TRBJ2-1, the V gene TRBV5-5; either TRBD1 or TRBD2 may supply D (6 bases each). Per the germline V gene, CDR1 is SGHKS and CDR2 is YYEKEE (reference sequence). The CDR3 totals 13 residues. V was trimmed by 3 bases and J by 7 bases, leaving 11 bases between them.

This clonotype was counted many times. The chain employs TRBV15 and TRBJ2-3, with D perhaps TRBD1 or TRBD2 (5 bases each). This CDR3 contains 14 residues. V lost 4 bases to trimming and J lost 3 bases, with 11 bases between them. Per germline, CDR1 LNHNV and CDR2 YYDKDF (reference sequence). In DNA, the CDR3 is TGTGCCACCAGCACCCGGGGCTCTACAGATACGCAGTATTTT. This codes for CATSTRGSTDTQYF.

The sample holds many counts of this clonotype. The chain couples TRBV5-1 to TRBJ1-5; D call uncertain. V shed 0 bases and J shed 5 bases, with 12 bases lying between them. The CDR3 has 15 residues. The V gene's germline CDR1 is SGHRS and CDR2 YFSETQ. The CDR3 sequence: CASSLDAARDQPQHF. For the CDR3, the DNA is TGCGCCAGCAGCTTGGATGCAGCTCGGGATCAGCCCCAGCATTTT.

There are many counts of this clonotype. The chain recombines TRBV28 with TRBJ2-3, with TRBD2 identical over 10 bases. The CDR3 sequence is 17 residues long. Germline V gene lookup returns CDR1 MDHEN and CDR2 SYDVKM. The ends lost 5 bases at V and 1 base at J; junction bases unmatched: 9. CDR3 bases: TGTGCCAGCAGTGACTCTAGCGGGAGAAAGGGCACAGATACGCAGTATTTT. This sequence encodes CASSDSSGRKGTDTQYF.